This TCR beta chain was sequenced during a study of cytotoxic CD8 clonotypes in ibrutinib-treated CLL. Some clones are missing from TCRdb's copy, which holds only in-frame ones; the method was immunoSEQ multiplex PCR. The sample consists of approximately 140,000 clones, roughly 80% of them appearing once. CDR3 length: 16 amino acids. The ends lost 0 bases at V and 6 bases at J; junction bases unmatched: 7. Germline CDR1 MGHRA, CDR2 YSYEKL. This receptor was taken from a human donor with chronic lymphocytic leukemia. Sequenced material: PBMCs, taken after 12 months of ibrutinib treatment. This chain joins TRBV4-1 and TRBJ2-3, with 9 bases aligning to TRBD2. The CDR3 reads CASSQDRTSGRDTQYF. The CDR3 DNA follows: TGCGCCAGCAGCCAAGATCGTACTAGCGGGCGGGATACGCAGTATTTT.